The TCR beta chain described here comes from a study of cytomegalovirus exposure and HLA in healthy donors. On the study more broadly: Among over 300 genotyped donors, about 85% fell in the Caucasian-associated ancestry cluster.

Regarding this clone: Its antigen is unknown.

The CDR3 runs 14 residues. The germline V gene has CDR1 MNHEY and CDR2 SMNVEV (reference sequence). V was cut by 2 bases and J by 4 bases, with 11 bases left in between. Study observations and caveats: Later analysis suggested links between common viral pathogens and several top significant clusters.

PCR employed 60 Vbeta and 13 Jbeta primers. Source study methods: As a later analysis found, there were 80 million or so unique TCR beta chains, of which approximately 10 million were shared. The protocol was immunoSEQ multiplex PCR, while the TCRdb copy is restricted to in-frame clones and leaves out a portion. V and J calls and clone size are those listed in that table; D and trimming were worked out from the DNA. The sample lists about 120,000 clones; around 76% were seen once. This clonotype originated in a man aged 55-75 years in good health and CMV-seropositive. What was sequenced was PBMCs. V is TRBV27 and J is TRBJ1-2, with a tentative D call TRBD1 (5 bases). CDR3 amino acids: CASSLQGLGYGYTF. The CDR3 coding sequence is TGTGCCAGCAGTTTACAGGGCCTCGGCTATGGCTACACCTTC.